This is a list of T cell receptor beta chains from one sample in a study of T cell repertoires in cytomegalovirus infection. A single record per CDR3 protein comes from TCRdb applying MiXCR to the reads. The table shows roughly 320,000 distinct CDR3 sequences, with more than 8% occurring only once. Sequencing input: PBMCs. The receptors here all came from a human donor in good health (CMV status not recorded). Some clones in this sample may be carry-over from other donors' samples. Each CDR3 is given with its conserved first and last residue.

TRBV9 CASSVLEVSSYEQYF
TRBV5-6 CASSSRGSGPGNIQYF
TRBV12-3/TRBV12-4 CASSRRDSLLNEQYF
TRBV6-6 CAGSYSSDTEAFF
TRBV12-3/TRBV12-4 CASSLAQHKSEAFF
TRBV23-1 CASSQSGQNQPQHF
TRBV7-2 CASSLDGAGGAVGGYTF
TRBV7-2 CASSLRQGSNEKLFF
TRBV6-6 CASSYKGDSYNEQFF
TRBV7-2 CASSRDWRAGGTNEQFF
TRBV12-5 CASGSPSAGGKETQYF
TRBV15 CATSRVSSSYEQYF
TRBV12-3/TRBV12-4 CASRSDRGEQYF
TRBV28 CASSSPGTGGYEQYF
TRBV7-2 CASSLNSGARNTEAFF
TRBV20-1 CSASMSTDTQYF
TRBV3-1 CASSQIAAGAKNIQYF
TRBV6-5 CASSRQGAFSTDTQYF
TRBV28 CASSLSRASYEQYF
TRBV7-2 CASSLAGGALNTEAFF
TRBV20-1 CSAGRGGSYNEQFF
TRBV6-5 CASSYSISTGNGYTF
TRBV7-9 CASKQVGSYGYTF
TRBV7-2 CASSLGAHEQYF
TRBV7-2 CASSSGTSGRREQYF
TRBV7-2 CASSSQPSLDNQPQHF
TRBV6-2/TRBV6-3 CASSTGLRSYNEQFF
TRBV7-9 CASSLGVPGQGGLRGGYTF
TRBV6-5 CASSYSIPSSGGPNSPLHF
TRBV19 CASSILDTGPHEQYF
TRBV7-2 CASMSGRRQETQYF
TRBV7-2 CASSLAFQGGEETQYF
TRBV28 CASSSSGSWETQYF
TRBV10-3 CAISESTREQYF
TRBV28 CASSTPLSGRAPWQFF
TRBV6-2/TRBV6-3 CASSRTSGTIYNEQFF
TRBV7-2 CASSPERLWGSQPQHF
TRBV5-4 CASSLGRGAHNEQFF